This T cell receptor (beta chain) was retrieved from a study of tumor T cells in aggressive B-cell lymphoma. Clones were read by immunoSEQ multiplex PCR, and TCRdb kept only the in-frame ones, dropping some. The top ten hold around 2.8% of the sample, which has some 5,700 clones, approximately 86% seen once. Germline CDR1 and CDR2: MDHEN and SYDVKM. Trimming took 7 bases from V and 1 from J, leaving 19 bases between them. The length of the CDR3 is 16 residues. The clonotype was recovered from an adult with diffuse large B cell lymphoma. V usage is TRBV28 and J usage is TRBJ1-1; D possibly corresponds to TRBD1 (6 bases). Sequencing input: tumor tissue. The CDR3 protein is CASTPLGGGSNTEAFF. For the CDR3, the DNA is TGTGCCAGCACCCCTTTGGGAGGGGGTTCGAACACTGAAGCTTTCTTT.